This T cell receptor (beta chain) was recovered during a study of cytomegalovirus exposure and HLA in healthy donors. Whole-study findings and limits: Using the classifier, cytomegalovirus status was reportedly diagnosed with high specificity and sensitivity. Rare TCR sequences dominated, though some public TCRs recurred in many donors.

The table came from immunoSEQ multiplex PCR; TCRdb's copy has only in-frame clones and leaves some out. The table records over 150,000 clones, roughly 86% of them present only once. This clone was seen once. What it recognizes is unknown. J was trimmed by 6 bases and V by 6 bases; bases with no gene match: 3. Germline V CDR1 and CDR2: SQVTM, ANQGSEA. The CDR3 has 12 residues. The clonotype comes from a young woman in good health and CMV-seropositive. The chain links TRBV29-1 to TRBJ1-1; 11 bases fit TRBD1. Sequencing used PBMCs. Written as DNA, the CDR3 is TGCAGCGTGGGGACAGGGGGGGCTGAAGCTTTCTTT. Its translation is CSVGTGGAEAFF.